The rows below give T cell receptor beta chains drawn from one sample of a study of a mutant IDH1 vaccine in newly diagnosed glioma. Data came from immunoSEQ multiplex PCR; TCRdb stores just in-frame clones and leaves some out. Here the sample spans about 67,000 clones, approximately 82% being singletons. Specimen: peripheral blood mononuclear cells (PBMCs), collected from a glioma patient treated with radiotherapy, temozolomide or both. The receptors were sampled from a woman younger than 30 with glioma. Some clones in this sample may be carry-over from other donors' samples. Both conserved end residues are part of each CDR3. D genes are given only for firm matches. Expanded clones get a size class; other rows say once, few or many, or leave the size out.

clone_size	j_call	d_call	v_call	cdr3_aa	cdr3_nt
NA	TRBJ1-5	NA	TRBV7-9	CASSPPLSNQPQHF	TGTGCCAGCAGCCCACCCCTTTCCAATCAGCCCCAGCATTTT
NA	TRBJ1-4	NA	TRBV10-3	CAISDYRDTYEKLFF	TGTGCCATCAGTGACTACCGGGACACCTATGAAAAACTGTTTTTT
once	TRBJ1-6	NA	TRBV30	CAWSAQVGNSPLHF	TGTGCCTGGAGTGCACAGGTTGGCAATTCACCCCTCCACTTT
few	TRBJ1-1	NA	TRBV4-3	CASSQEATVSAAFF	TGCGCCAGCAGCCAAGAAGCCACCGTTTCAGCTGCTTTCTTT
NA	TRBJ1-5	NA	TRBV4-3	CASSQGQSNQPQHF	TGCGCCAGCAGCCAAGGACAGTCAAATCAGCCCCAGCATTTT
NA	TRBJ2-2	NA	TRBV30	CAWRGTGWSGELFF	TGTGCCTGGAGAGGAACAGGGTGGTCCGGGGAGCTGTTTTTT
NA	TRBJ1-5	NA	TRBV10-3	CAISESGNRISNQPQHF	TGTGCCATCAGTGAGTCGGGCAACCGTATAAGCAATCAGCCCCAGCATTTT
NA	TRBJ2-1	NA	TRBV5-4	CASSLGPNKDEQFF	TGTGCCAGCAGCTTGGGGCCCAATAAAGATGAGCAGTTCTTC
NA	TRBJ2-1	TRBD2	TRBV10-1	CASSESGGSYNEQFF	TGCGCCAGCAGTGAGTCGGGGGGGTCCTACAATGAGCAGTTCTTC
NA	TRBJ1-1	NA	TRBV13	CATHHHLEAFF	TGTGCCACCCACCACCACCTAGAAGCTTTCTTT
NA	TRBJ2-5	TRBD2	TRBV13	CASSQGLVGETQYF	TGTGCCAGCAGCCAGGGACTAGTGGGGGAGACCCAGTACTTC